The 5 T cell receptor beta chains listed next were all sequenced from one sample in a study of cytomegalovirus exposure and HLA in healthy donors. Primers for the PCR totalled 60 Vbeta and 13 Jbeta. Clones were sequenced by immunoSEQ multiplex PCR, and TCRdb holds only the in-frame ones, with some missing. This table has around 160,000 clones, about 75% appearing once. The sample comprised PBMCs. These receptors were collected from a man between 18 and 35 years old in good health and CMV-seropositive.

The chain couples TRBV5-1 to TRBJ2-5, with D possibly TRBD2 on 6 matching bases. The length of the CDR3 is 15 residues. Germline CDR1 reads SGHRS; CDR2 reads YFSETQ. V lost 0 bases and J lost 6, with 15 bases in between. The CDR3 loop is CASSLAGEAAKTQYF. CDR3 coding DNA: TGCGCCAGCAGCTTGGCGGGAGAGGCTGCGAAGACCCAGTACTTC.

J is TRBJ1-1 and V is TRBV19; the match to TRBD1 covers 7 bases. V dropped 8 bases and J dropped 1; count of bases not matched to a gene: 4. This CDR3 is built from 13 residues. Germline V lookup: CDR1 LNHDA, CDR2 SQIVND (reference sequence). CDR3 bases: TGTGCCAGTTTGACAGGGCAGAACACTGAAGCTTTCTTT. It yields the protein CASLTGQNTEAFF.

The chain uses TRBV10-1 and TRBJ2-3; perhaps TRBD2 as D (6 bases). This CDR3 has 15 residues. CDR1 WNHNN and CDR2 SYGVQD come from the germline V gene (reference sequence). V lost 6 bases, J lost 4 bases, and 17 bases lay in between. The CDR3 nucleotides read TGCGCCAGCAGCCCCCGAGCTGGAGGGGCAGATACGCAGTATTTT. It translates to CASSPRAGGADTQYF.

In its sample, this clone was seen once. The rearrangement uses TRBV6-1 and TRBJ2-1; 7 bases align to TRBD2. J was trimmed by 8 bases and V by 4 bases; bases with no gene match: 14. This CDR3 is 16 amino acids long. CDR1 and CDR2 from the germline V gene are MNHNS and SASEGT. CDR3 sequence (DNA): TGTGCCAGCAGTGTCCAGGCGGGAGCTCCGGTCGATGAGCAGTTCTTC. It specifies CASSVQAGAPVDEQFF.

This sequence joins TRBV2 and TRBJ1-6; no definite D call. The length of the CDR3 is 14 residues. V lost 5 bases and J 8 bases, leaving 13 bases between the germline ends. The V gene's germline CDR1 is SNHLY and CDR2 FYNNEI. The CDR3 region is CASSLSGRDSPLHF. In nucleotides, the CDR3 is TGTGCCAGCAGTTTATCCGGGAGGGATTCACCCCTCCACTTT.